This passage covers 32 T cell receptor beta chains from one sample sequenced in a study of spatial heterogeneity in lung cancer. Whole-study results and caveats: Counts that tracked tumor mutation counts were those of expanded intratumoral alpha and beta TCRs.

Time point indicated: sample taken at primary tumor resection. These receptors have no identified antigens. MiXCR was run by TCRdb on the 5' RACE reads, yielding one entry per CDR3 protein. The table includes 17,000 or so distinct CDR3 sequences, 6.2% detected once. Sequencing used lung tumor tissue, obtained at surgery. Every receptor here comes from a male donor with early-stage non-small cell lung cancer.

This clonotype counts as medium-sized (0.01 to 0.1%). The chain links TRBV6-5 to TRBJ2-1, with 8 positions matching TRBD2. The CDR3 contains 13 residues. The germline V gene encodes CDR1 MNHEY and CDR2 SVGAGI. With 6 bases clipped from V and 5 bases from J, the junction kept 3 bases outside the gene matches. This CDR3 is CASRTSGNNEQFF. CDR3 nucleotides: TGTGCCAGCAGAACTAGCGGAAACAATGAGCAGTTCTTC.

By share of the sample, this clonotype is medium-sized. J is TRBJ2-3 and V is TRBV11-2, with D perhaps TRBD1 (6 bases). Germline loops: CDR1 SGHAT, CDR2 FQNNGV. The CDR3 has 14 amino acids. With 3 bases removed from V and 0 bases from J, the gap between germline ends came to 7 bases. CDR3 residues: CASSLGHSTDTQYF. CDR3 sequence (DNA): TGTGCCAGCAGCTTGGGACACAGCACAGATACGCAGTATTTT.

This clonotype showed up many times. V usage is TRBV20-1 and J usage is TRBJ2-6; D is unresolved. Germline V gene lookup returns CDR1 DFQATT and CDR2 SNEGSKA (reference sequence). The length of the CDR3 is 12 residues. Trimming left V 7 bases short and J 0 bases short, with 4 bases between. In nucleotides, the CDR3 is TGCAGTGTCAGCTCTGGGGCCAACGTCCTGACTTTC. Protein: CSVSSGANVLTF.

V and J are TRBV12-3 or TRBV12-4 and TRBJ1-5; D not certain. V was trimmed by 7 bases and J by 4 bases, leaving 14 bases between them. The CDR3 spans 14 residues. In DNA form, the CDR3 reads TGTGCCAGCACCCTTAACGGGCCAAATCAGCCCCAGCATTTT. It codes for CASTLNGPNQPQHF.

In its sample, this clonotype was seen many times. The J gene is TRBJ2-7, the V gene TRBV18; 12 bases agree with TRBD2. Germline values: CDR1 KGHSH, CDR2 LQKENI. This CDR3 has 16 amino acids. The V and J ends lost 1 base and 2 bases, in that order; junction bases with no gene match: 3. Written as DNA, the CDR3 is TGTGCCAGCTCACCACGACTAGCGGGAGAGACCTACGAGCAGTACTTC. It specifies CASSPRLAGETYEQYF.

In this sample, this clonotype turned up many times. The rearrangement joins TRBV12-5 to TRBJ2-5; 9 bases fit TRBD2. V lost 1 base to trimming and J lost 0 bases; unmatched junction nucleotides: 3. This CDR3 has 16 residues. CDR1 and CDR2 (germline): LGHNT, FRNRAP. The CDR3 reads CASGLGGGANQETQYF. The CDR3 DNA follows: TGTGCTAGTGGTTTGGGCGGGGGGGCCAACCAAGAGACCCAGTACTTC. The whole variable domain, remainder taken from reference TRBV12-5 and TRBJ2-5, is DARVTQTPRHKVTEMGQEVTMRCQPILGHNTVFWYRQTMMQGLELLAYFRNRAPLDDSGMPKDRFSAEMPDATLATLKIQPSEPRDSAVYFCASGLGGGANQETQYFGPGTRLLVL.

This clonotype has a handful of counts. The V and J genes are TRBV3-1 and TRBJ2-2; TRBD1 matches 7 bases. The CDR3 sequence is 15 residues long. J was trimmed by 6 bases and V by 4 bases; bases with no gene match: 8. Germline V gene data show CDR1 as LGHDT and CDR2 as YNNKEL (reference sequence). In nucleotides, the CDR3 is TGTGCCAGCAGCCGGGATGACAGGGACGCCGGGGAGCTGTTTTTT. Protein product: CASSRDDRDAGELFF.

This clonotype occurred many times. The gene calls are TRBV3-1 and TRBJ2-3; unclear D gene. Germline loops: CDR1 LGHDT, CDR2 YNNKEL (reference sequence). The CDR3 has 17 residues. With 1 base removed from V and 1 base from J, the gap between germline ends came to 15 bases. In DNA form, the CDR3 reads TGTGCCAGCAGCCAAGGGCGCGGCTTGTTCCGCACAGATACGCAGTATTTT. Amino acids: CASSQGRGLFRTDTQYF.

This clonotype was recorded many times. V gene TRBV18 combines with J gene TRBJ2-5; D gene ambiguous. Germline CDR1 is KGHSH and CDR2 is LQKENI. The CDR3 consists of 11 residues. Trimming removed 2 bases at V and 5 bases at J, with 3 bases between. As DNA, the CDR3 is TGTGCCAGCTCACCATCCGAGACCCAGTACTTC. Protein sequence: CASSPSETQYF.

This clonotype was seen at least ten times. This chain links TRBV7-8 with TRBJ2-5; TRBD2 matches 8 bases. V was pared by 2 bases and J by 1 base, with 6 bases of the junction left unmatched. Germline lookup yields CDR1 SGHVS and CDR2 FQNEAQ. CDR3 length: 16 amino acids. CDR3 sequence (DNA): TGTGCCAGCAGCTTAAACGGCGGGGGGTTCCAAGAGACCCAGTACTTC. This translates into CASSLNGGGFQETQYF.

This clonotype was seen at least ten times. The chain recombines TRBV10-3 with TRBJ2-5; TRBD1 is a possible D gene (6 bases). The CDR3 runs 15 residues. Germline loops: CDR1 ENHRY, CDR2 SYGVKD. V lost 5 bases to trimming and J lost 1 base, with 14 bases between them. The CDR3 nucleotides read TGTGCCATCAGTCCAGGGGTGCGGGTCCAAGAGACCCAGTACTTC. This translates into CAISPGVRVQETQYF.

This clonotype was counted ten times or more. The chain's CDR3 is CASSVTTGSSYEQYF. As DNA, the CDR3 is TGTGCCAGCAGCGTTACGACAGGAAGCTCCTACGAGCAGTACTTC. The chain uses TRBV7-6 and TRBJ2-7; a possible D gene is TRBD1 (6 bases). CDR1 and CDR2 from the germline V gene are SGHVS and FNYEAQ. The CDR3 runs 15 residues. The V and J ends lost 5 bases and 0 bases respectively, with 14 bases between them.

This clonotype has at least ten counts. The chain recombines TRBV5-5 with TRBJ2-1; 8 bases are shared with TRBD2. CDR1 SGHKS and CDR2 YYEKEE come from the germline V gene (reference sequence). There are 12 residues in the CDR3. After removal of 4 bases from V and 12 bases from J, the junction contained 6 bases not matched to a gene. CDR3 nucleotides: TGTGCCAGCAGCCTCCTTAGCGGGGCGCAGTTCTTC. This gives the protein CASSLLSGAQFF.

This clonotype was counted ten times or more. This chain joins TRBV14 and TRBJ2-6; D not resolved. Germline V gene sequence: CDR1 SGHDN, CDR2 FVKESK. The CDR3 sequence is 13 residues long. V gave up 5 bases and J gave up 1 base, with 3 bases separating them. This chain's CDR3 is CASSESGANVLTF. CDR3 sequence (DNA): TGTGCCAGCAGCGAGTCTGGGGCCAACGTCCTGACTTTC.

This clonotype has ten or more counts. V and J are TRBV7-2 and TRBJ2-3; D tentatively reads TRBD1 or TRBD2 (5 bases each). V was shortened by 0 bases and J by 6 bases, with 13 bases between the two germline ends. The germline gives CDR1 SGHTA, CDR2 FQGNSA. There are 15 residues in the CDR3. Written as DNA, the CDR3 is TGTGCCAGCAGCTTAGCGCCGGGACCCCTGGATACGCAGTATTTT. Translation gives CASSLAPGPLDTQYF.

This clonotype was observed many times. In DNA form, the CDR3 reads TGTGCCAGCAGCTTCGAGGGACGGACTGAAGCTTTCTTT. As protein: CASSFEGRTEAFF. The V call is TRBV7-9, the J call TRBJ1-1; a possible D gene is TRBD1 (5 bases). The germline V gene encodes CDR1 SEHNR and CDR2 FQNEAQ (reference sequence). CDR3 length: 13 amino acids. The V end was cut by 3 bases, the J end by 5 bases, with 10 bases between.

In this sample, this clonotype turned up many times. CDR3 protein: CASRILAGGGYEQYF. CDR3 DNA sequence: TGTGCCAGCAGGATACTAGCGGGGGGCGGCTACGAGCAGTACTTC. The chain is built from TRBV27 and TRBJ2-7, with 12 bases aligning to TRBD2. CDR1 and CDR2 from the germline V gene are MNHEY and SMNVEV (reference sequence). J gave up 3 bases and V 6 bases, and 6 bases lay outside the gene matches. CDR3 length equals 15 residues.

This clonotype was seen repeatedly, ten times or more. The gene calls are TRBV5-1 and TRBJ1-6; 8 bases are a match to TRBD1. The CDR3 loop spans 13 amino acids. After removal of 8 bases from V and 11 bases from J, the junction contained 9 bases not matched to a gene. Germline V gene lookup returns CDR1 SGHRS and CDR2 YFSETQ. CDR3: CARLWDRRTPLHF. The CDR3 region has the DNA TGCGCCAGGCTTTGGGACAGGAGGACACCCCTCCACTTT. The whole variable domain, remainder taken from reference TRBV5-1 and TRBJ1-6, is KAGVTQTPRYLIKTRGQQVTLSCSPISGHRSVSWYQQTPGQGLQFLFEYFSETQRNKGNFPGRFSGRQFSNSRSEMNVSTLELGDSALYLCARLWDRRTPLHFGNGTRLTVT.

This clonotype was counted at least ten times. The rearrangement uses TRBV28 and TRBJ2-5; D may be TRBD2 (5 bases). The CDR3 runs 11 residues. V was clipped by 5 bases and J by 5 bases, with 6 bases between them. The germline V gene encodes CDR1 MDHEN and CDR2 SYDVKM. The CDR3, as DNA: TGTGCCAGCAGTGGGGAGGAGACCCAGTACTTC. Translation gives CASSGEETQYF.

This clonotype has a count of ten or more. The chain couples TRBV4-2 to TRBJ2-6; D is unresolved. The CDR3 loop spans 16 amino acids. The V end was cut by 3 bases, the J end by 2 bases, with 11 bases between. Germline lookup yields CDR1 LGHNA and CDR2 YNFKEQ. The CDR3 loop is CASSHAMGTGANVLTF. The CDR3 DNA sequence: TGTGCCAGCAGCCATGCAATGGGGACTGGGGCCAACGTCCTGACTTTC.

The table lists this clonotype with many counts. This chain links TRBV24-1 with TRBJ2-2; D not certain. The germline gives CDR1 KGHDR, CDR2 SFDVKD. This CDR3 contains 13 residues. V was pared by 4 bases and J by 6 bases, with 8 bases between. CDR3 in amino acids: CATSDRRPGELFF. The CDR3 bases are TGTGCCACCAGTGACCGGCGCCCCGGGGAGCTGTTTTTT.

In this sample, this clonotype turned up many times. CDR3 in amino acids: CASSAGVETQYF. CDR3 DNA: TGTGCCAGCAGCGCTGGAGTGGAGACCCAGTACTTC. The gene calls are TRBV7-9 and TRBJ2-5, with D uncertain. V was clipped by 5 bases and J by 5 bases, with 9 bases between them. Looked up from germline, CDR1 is SEHNR and CDR2 is FQNEAQ (reference sequence). This CDR3 is built from 12 residues.

This clonotype was observed a few times. CDR3 loop: CASKEGAFNEQFF. CDR3 DNA sequence: TGTGCCAGTAAAGAGGGGGCGTTTAATGAGCAGTTCTTC. V and J are TRBV2 and TRBJ2-1; 7 bases map to TRBD1. Trimming cost V 9 bases and J 7 bases; bases outside gene matches: 9. The CDR3 covers 13 residues. Germline lookup yields CDR1 SNHLY and CDR2 FYNNEI.

This clonotype was counted at least ten times. The J gene is TRBJ2-2, the V gene TRBV6-6; the D is unclear. V was cut by 5 bases and J by 2 bases, with 9 bases left in between. The CDR3 has 14 residues. Germline V gives CDR1 MNHNY, CDR2 SVGAGI (reference sequence). The CDR3 DNA reads TGTGCCAGCAGTAGGACCATAAACACCGGGGAGCTGTTTTTT. Translation: CASSRTINTGELFF.

This clonotype was seen many times. The J gene is TRBJ1-4, the V gene TRBV30; no reliable D call. The V end was cut by 0 bases, the J end by 8 bases, with 7 bases between. Germline CDR1 is GTSNPN and CDR2 is SVGIG (reference sequence). CDR3 length equals 12 residues. CDR3: CAWSVLKEKLFF. CDR3 DNA: TGTGCCTGGAGTGTACTGAAGGAAAAACTGTTTTTT. Filled out from reference TRBV30 and TRBJ1-4, the complete variable domain reads SQTIHQWPATLVQPVGSPLSLECTVEGTSNPNLYWYRQAAGRGLQLLFYSVGIGQISSEVPQNLSASRPQDRQFILSSKKLLLSDSGFYLCAWSVLKEKLFFGSGTQLSVL.

In its sample, this clonotype was seen a few times. The rearrangement joins TRBV28 to TRBJ2-4; unclear D gene. Germline CDR1 is MDHEN and CDR2 is SYDVKM. This CDR3 has 12 residues. Trimming cost V 3 bases and J 9 bases, with 9 bases left between them. The DNA of the CDR3 is TGTGCCAGCAGTTTCGGTCGAGCCATTCAGTACTTC. Protein product: CASSFGRAIQYF.

The gene calls are TRBV4-1 and TRBJ1-2; no firm D call. CDR3 length: 16 residues. Germline CDR1 is MGHRA and CDR2 is YSYEKL. Between the trimmed V and J ends, which lost 0 bases and 6 bases, there was a span of 17 bases. CDR3 in DNA: TGCGCCAGCAGCCAAGAATTGTTGTCGGCGGGAGATGGCTACACCTTC. This translates into CASSQELLSAGDGYTF.

This clonotype has a count of ten or more. CDR3 sequence reads: CSAKDTGYPYNEQFF. CDR3 bases: TGCAGTGCTAAAGATACGGGGTATCCCTACAATGAGCAGTTCTTC. The chain uses TRBV20-1 and TRBJ2-1, with D maybe TRBD2 (5 bases). V was clipped by 4 bases and J by 2 bases, with 15 bases between them. This CDR3 comprises 15 residues. Germline V CDR1 and CDR2: DFQATT, SNEGSKA (reference sequence).

This clonotype has a count of ten or more. V is TRBV20-1 and J is TRBJ1-5; 9 nucleotides line up with TRBD1. The CDR3 loop spans 14 amino acids. Germline trimming cut 5 bases from V and 6 bases from J; bases unmatched to any gene: 8. The germline V gene encodes CDR1 DFQATT and CDR2 SNEGSKA (reference sequence). The CDR3, as DNA: TGCAGTGCTTCGGGACAGGGAGGTGGTCAGCCCCAGCATTTT. It specifies CSASGQGGGQPQHF.

This clonotype was seen ten or more times. The chain has TRBV11-2 and TRBJ1-1; possible D gene TRBD1, 5 bases. CDR1 is SGHAT, CDR2 FQNNGV, per germline. CDR3 length: 14 amino acids. V lost 5 bases and J 11 bases, leaving 21 bases between the germline ends. The CDR3 here is CASSPVGGTGRAFF. The CDR3 bases are TGTGCCAGCAGCCCCGTTGGAGGGACCGGGAGGGCTTTCTTT.

The sample holds many counts of this clonotype. The gene calls are TRBV5-4 and TRBJ2-5, with 9 nucleotides matching TRBD1. The V and J ends lost 2 bases and 3 bases, in that order; junction bases with no gene match: 2. Germline V gene data show CDR1 as SGHNT and CDR2 as YYREEE (reference sequence). The CDR3 runs to 14 residues. CDR3: CASSLQGAKETQYF. The CDR3, as DNA: TGTGCCAGCAGCTTACAGGGGGCAAAAGAGACCCAGTACTTC.

The chain uses TRBV7-3 and TRBJ2-5; 9 bases are shared with TRBD2. This CDR3 has 16 amino acids. Trimming took 2 bases from V and 5 from J; bases not matched to a gene: 9. Per germline, CDR1 SGHTA and CDR2 FQGTGA. CDR3 protein: CASSLLGGGAQETQYF. In DNA, the CDR3 is TGTGCCAGCAGCTTACTCGGCGGGGGGGCCCAGGAGACCCAGTACTTC. The full variable domain, its missing parts supplied by reference TRBV7-3 and TRBJ2-5, is GAGVSQTPSNKVTEKGKYVELRCDPISGHTALYWYRQSLGQGPEFLIYFQGTGAADDSGLPNDRFFAVRPEGSVSTLKIQRTERGDSAVYLCASSLLGGGAQETQYFGPGTRLLVL.